This record looks at one TCR beta chain sequence and its context. 13 Jbeta primers and 60 Vbeta primers were used for the PCR. Per the original data handling: Roughly 81 million unique TCR beta chains, about 12 million shared, were counted in a later analysis. TCRdb's table, derived via immunoSEQ multiplex PCR, lists solely in-frame clones and lacks some. D and trimming come from the DNA, and the V and J calls and clone size come from that table. The sample has around 97,000 clones, and its top ten clones hold 3% to 3.5%. This entry is derived from a study of cytomegalovirus exposure and HLA in healthy donors. J lost 4 bases, V lost 4 bases, and 6 bases had no gene match. Looked up from germline, CDR1 is MNHNS and CDR2 is SASEGT. There are 14 residues in the CDR3.

This receptor was taken from a man in his forties in good health and CMV-seronegative. The V and J genes are TRBV6-1 and TRBJ1-2; TRBD1 matches 7 bases. Sample: PBMCs. The CDR3 loop is CASSGGQLSYGYTF. As DNA, the CDR3 is TGTGCCAGCAGTGGGGGACAGCTCAGCTATGGCTACACCTTC.